This TCR beta chain was observed in a study of T cell responses to AZD1222 COVID-19 vaccine. Notes on the study in general: The study reported that nearly half of spike-specific TCRs target unmutated variant regions. Increases in Spike-specific TCR breadth and depth were seen after two AZD1222 doses. Baseline seropositivity occurred in only six AZD1222 recipients. Clonal diversity may have been underestimated, and the donors were mostly white British, with more females than males.

In regard to this clone: Its antigen is currently unknown.

TCRdb keeps only in-frame clones here, not all; method: immunoSEQ multiplex PCR. This sample has 120,000 to 150,000 clones; roughly nine tenths occur once, and the top ten carry roughly 3.9%. Trimming left V 3 bases short and J 5 bases short, with 7 bases between. The CDR3 spans 12 residues. The sequence derives from an adult who received the AZD1222 COVID-19 vaccine. The chain is built from TRBV12-3 or TRBV12-4 and TRBJ2-5, with D uncertain. This sample comprised peripheral blood, obtained 28 days after the second AZD1222 dose. CDR3 sequence (DNA): TGTGCCAGCAGTTTCAGTGCGGAGACCCAGTACTTC. Translating gives CASSFSAETQYF.